These T cell receptor beta chains were read from a single sample in a study of T cell responses to AZD1222 COVID-19 vaccine. Here immunoSEQ multiplex PCR was the method, and the copy in TCRdb shows in-frame clones only, minus some. The profile shows some 180,000 clones, 75% to 90% of them singletons. Sequencing used peripheral blood, obtained on day 0 of AZD1222 vaccination. These receptors all stem from an adult in good health. Each CDR3 is given with its conserved first and last residue. A D gene is named only where the DNA matches it firmly. Where a row states a size, it is once, few, many or the class of an expanded clone; other rows omit it.

>TRBJ1-5|TRBD1|TRBV6-5|-|15
CASSSGQAVDQPQHF
TGTGCCAGCAGTAGTGGACAGGCCGTAGATCAGCCCCAGCATTTT
>TRBJ1-2|TRBD1|TRBV19|-|14
CASTLTDRNYGYTF
TGTGCCAGCACCCTTACGGACAGGAACTATGGCTACACCTTC
>TRBJ2-7|-|TRBV7-2|-|15
CASSSGTRLSYEQYF
TGTGCCAGCAGTTCCGGGACACGGCTCTCCTACGAGCAGTACTTC
>TRBJ2-1|-|TRBV24-1|-|14
CATSDSYINNEQFF
TGTGCCACCAGCGACAGCTACATCAACAATGAGCAGTTCTTC
>TRBJ2-5|TRBD2|TRBV9|-|17
CASSVGTSGATQETQYF
TGTGCCAGCAGCGTAGGGACTAGCGGGGCAACACAAGAGACCCAGTACTTC
>TRBJ1-1|-|TRBV7-2|-|15
CASSLWVGQNTEAFF
TGTGCCAGCAGCTTGTGGGTAGGGCAGAACACTGAAGCTTTCTTT
>TRBJ1-2|-|TRBV19|-|13
CASRRDGNYGYTF
TGTGCCAGTAGGAGGGACGGAAACTATGGCTACACCTTC
>TRBJ2-3|-|TRBV9|-|13
CASSASLADTQYF
TGTGCCAGCAGCGCGTCATTGGCAGATACGCAGTATTTT
>TRBJ2-1|TRBD1|TRBV18|-|15
CASSPRTGSSDEQFF
TGTGCCAGCTCACCAAGGACAGGGAGTTCGGATGAGCAGTTCTTC
>TRBJ2-2|-|TRBV29-1|-|12
CSANRVSGELFF
TGCAGCGCCAACAGGGTTTCCGGGGAGCTGTTTTTT
>TRBJ2-5|-|TRBV28|-|17
CASSFGRQGRHQETQYF
TGTGCCAGCAGTTTCGGAAGGCAGGGGAGGCACCAAGAGACCCAGTACTTC
>TRBJ1-5|-|TRBV28|few|12
CALGGGNQPQHF
TGTGCCCTAGGGGGAGGCAATCAGCCCCAGCATTTT
>TRBJ2-3|TRBD1|TRBV2|-|14
CASRGDSRTDTQYF
TGTGCCAGCAGAGGGGACAGCCGCACAGATACGCAGTATTTT
>TRBJ2-3|-|TRBV7-2|-|16
CASSKDSGRGTDTQYF
TGTGCCAGCAGCAAGGACTCGGGGAGAGGCACAGATACGCAGTATTTT
>TRBJ2-3|-|TRBV6-2/TRBV6-3|-|15
CASSYPARGEDTQYF
TGTGCCAGCAGTTACCCGGCCCGGGGCGAAGATACGCAGTATTTT
>TRBJ1-4|TRBD1|TRBV5-1|-|15
CASSTQGMGNEKLFF
TGCGCCAGCAGTACACAGGGGATGGGGAATGAAAAACTGTTTTTT
>TRBJ1-3|-|TRBV6-5|few|13
CASSPGGGNTIYF
TGTGCCAGCAGTCCAGGTGGCGGAAACACCATATATTTT
>TRBJ2-7|TRBD1|TRBV19|-|17
CASSIVGSRTGAYEQYF
TGTGCCAGTAGTATAGTAGGATCGAGGACAGGAGCCTACGAGCAGTACTTC
>TRBJ1-6|TRBD1|TRBV4-1|-|17
CASSQDRTGTNNSPLHF
TGCGCCAGCAGCCAAGATAGGACAGGGACGAACAATTCACCCCTCCACTTT
>TRBJ1-4|-|TRBV12-3/TRBV12-4|-|13
CASSGGQREKLFF
TGTGCCAGCAGCGGGGGTCAAAGGGAAAAACTGTTTTTT
>TRBJ1-5|-|TRBV5-4|-|15
CASSLDGGGNQPQHF
TGTGCCAGCAGCTTGGATGGGGGGGGCAATCAGCCCCAGCATTTT
>TRBJ2-1|-|TRBV2|-|14
CASISGFGYNEQFF
TGTGCCAGCATAAGCGGCTTCGGCTACAATGAGCAGTTCTTC
>TRBJ1-4|TRBD1|TRBV2|-|15
CASSERTGSAEKLFF
TGTGCCAGCTCGGAAAGGACAGGTTCGGCTGAAAAACTGTTTTTT
>TRBJ1-3|-|TRBV4-3|-|15
CASSQDGGSGNTIYF
TGCGCCAGCAGCCAAGATGGGGGCTCTGGAAACACCATATATTTT
>TRBJ1-2|-|TRBV6-5|once|13
CASSLTANYGYTF
TGTGCCAGCAGTTTGACAGCTAACTATGGCTACACCTTC
>TRBJ2-7|-|TRBV2|-|15
CASSEGGRSSYEQYF
TGTGCCAGCAGTGAAGGGGGTCGGAGTAGCTACGAGCAGTACTTC
>TRBJ2-5|-|TRBV6-2/TRBV6-3|-|13
CASSYGASRELDF
TGTGCCAGCAGTTACGGCGCAAGCCGGGAGTTGGACTTC
>TRBJ2-7|TRBD1|TRBV3-1/TRBV3-2|few|14
CASSPLTGGGEQYF
TGTGCCAGCAGCCCCTTAACAGGGGGCGGCGAGCAGTACTTC
>TRBJ1-3|-|TRBV5-1|-|15
CASSLSVGRGNTIYF
TGCGCCAGCAGCTTGTCGGTCGGACGAGGAAACACCATATATTTT
>TRBJ2-1|-|TRBV16|-|12
CASSPTQIEQFF
TGTGCCAGCAGCCCGACGCAGATTGAGCAGTTCTTC
>TRBJ1-2|TRBD1|TRBV10-2|-|15
CASSEVDRVNYGYTF
TGCGCCAGCAGTGAGGTGGACAGGGTTAACTATGGCTACACCTTC
>TRBJ2-3|-|TRBV10-3|-|14
CAISETGSTDTQYF
TGTGCCATCAGTGAAACTGGATCCACAGATACGCAGTATTTT
>TRBJ2-2|-|TRBV6-5|-|15
CASSWAGTITGELFF
TGTGCCAGCAGTTGGGCAGGGACCATCACCGGGGAGCTGTTTTTT
>TRBJ1-5|-|TRBV4-1|-|14
CASSRNRGNQPQHF
TGCGCCAGCAGCCGAAACCGGGGGAATCAGCCCCAGCATTTT
>TRBJ1-6|-|TRBV5-1|-|15
CASSLAARADSPLHF
TGCGCCAGCAGCTTGGCCGCAAGGGCGGATTCACCCCTCCACTTT
>TRBJ1-5|-|TRBV24-1|-|16
CATSDPRTGSNQPQHF
TGTGCCACCAGTGATCCCAGGACGGGTAGCAATCAGCCCCAGCATTTT
>TRBJ2-1|-|TRBV6-2/TRBV6-3|-|17
CASSYSRGPSGRNEQFF
TGTGCCAGCAGTTACTCGAGGGGGCCTAGCGGGCGCAATGAGCAGTTCTTC
>TRBJ2-5|-|TRBV6-5|-|16
CASSYERGGHGETQYF
TGTGCCAGCAGTTACGAGAGGGGGGGGCACGGAGAGACCCAGTACTTC
>TRBJ2-3|-|TRBV18|once|13
CASSPPSTDTQYF
TGTGCCAGCTCACCACCAAGCACAGATACGCAGTATTTT
>TRBJ2-5|-|TRBV5-6|-|14
CASSLIDSEETQYF
TGTGCCAGCAGCTTGATAGACAGCGAAGAGACCCAGTACTTC
>TRBJ1-2|TRBD1|TRBV19|-|15
CASRRGTGDSYGYTF
TGTGCCAGTCGTAGGGGGACAGGGGATTCCTATGGCTACACCTTC
>TRBJ2-3|TRBD2|TRBV7-3|-|17
CASSLPGLAGGRDTQYF
TGTGCCAGCAGCCTGCCTGGACTAGCGGGAGGAAGAGATACGCAGTATTTT
>TRBJ2-6|-|TRBV5-1|-|14
CATKRESGANVLTF
TGCGCCACCAAACGAGAGTCCGGGGCCAACGTCCTGACTTTC
>TRBJ1-3|-|TRBV9|-|15
CASSALGGSGNTIYF
TGTGCCAGCAGCGCCCTAGGTGGCTCTGGAAACACCATATATTTT
>TRBJ2-1|TRBD1|TRBV3-1/TRBV3-2|-|17
CASSQDRRDRSTNEQFF
TGTGCCAGCAGCCAAGATCGACGGGACAGAAGTACAAATGAGCAGTTCTTC
>TRBJ2-1|-|TRBV28|few|16
CASSSMVPSSYNEQFF
TGTGCCAGCAGTTCAATGGTCCCCAGCTCCTACAATGAGCAGTTCTTC
>TRBJ1-2|-|TRBV7-3|-|15
CASSSPPSRVYGYTF
TGTGCCAGCAGCTCCCCCCCTAGCAGGGTCTATGGCTACACCTTC
>TRBJ2-4|-|TRBV5-6|-|13
CASSIIAKNIQYF
TGTGCCAGCAGCATCATAGCCAAAAACATTCAGTACTTC